The next 17 T cell receptor beta chains were all read from a single sample in a study of T-cell memory formation after mild COVID-19. TCRdb itself ran the 5' RACE reads through MiXCR, one entry per CDR3 protein. Of fewer than 350,000 distinct CDR3 sequences in the sample, approximately 15% were seen once. Sample: PBMCs or a T cell subset sorted from them (not recorded which). The receptors were gathered from a man between 18 and 35 years old who had mild COVID-19 (a few samples of this study predate the infection). Cell type and time point are not known.

The genes are TRBV4-3 and TRBJ2-5; 7 nucleotides align to TRBD2. V dropped 4 bases and J dropped 3; count of bases not matched to a gene: 14. CDR3 length: 17 residues. Germline V lookup: CDR1 LGHNA, CDR2 YSLEER. CDR3 coding DNA: TGCGCCAGCAGCCCCGGTGCGGGGGAGGGCGGGGAAGAGACCCAGTACTTC. This gives the protein CASSPGAGEGGEETQYF.

This chain connects TRBV7-2 to TRBJ1-1; TRBD1 might be the D (6 bases). The V gene lost 8 bases and the J gene lost 6 bases, with 16 bases spanning the gap. The length of the CDR3 is 13 residues. The germline V gene encodes CDR1 SGHTA and CDR2 FQGNSA. CDR3 region: CASGQGSGAEAFF. Here the CDR3 DNA reads TGTGCCAGCGGGCAGGGGAGTGGGGCTGAAGCTTTCTTT.

The chain has TRBV7-8 and TRBJ1-3, with D possibly being TRBD1 (6 bases). The CDR3 has 14 residues. Deletions cut 8 bases from V and 4 bases from J, with 15 bases between. Germline loops: CDR1 SGHVS, CDR2 FQNEAQ. CDR3 nucleotide sequence: TGTGCCAGCTCACAGGGTGGATTAGGAAACACCATATATTTT. It translates to CASSQGGLGNTIYF.

The rearrangement uses TRBV15 and TRBJ1-5; a possible D gene is TRBD1 (5 bases). Germline CDR1 and CDR2: LNHNV and YYDKDF (reference sequence). The CDR3 is 14 amino acids. The V and J ends lost 5 bases and 3 bases respectively, with 11 bases between them. CDR3 nucleotides: TGTGCCACCAGCTGGGGCCAACCCAATCAGCCCCAGCATTTT. It codes for CATSWGQPNQPQHF.

This clonotype was recorded a few times. The chain carries TRBV5-1 and TRBJ2-3; D remains ambiguous. CDR3 length: 14 amino acids. Germline V lookup: CDR1 SGHRS, CDR2 YFSETQ. V shed 1 base and J shed 3 bases, with 9 bases lying between them. The CDR3 DNA follows: TGCGCCAGCAGCTTGACGGGCTTTACAGATACGCAGTATTTT. This codes for CASSLTGFTDTQYF. The full variable domain, in which reference TRBV5-1 and TRBJ2-3 provide the parts outside the CDR3, is KAGVTQTPRYLIKTRGQQVTLSCSPISGHRSVSWYQQTPGQGLQFLFEYFSETQRNKGNFPGRFSGRQFSNSRSEMNVSTLELGDSALYLCASSLTGFTDTQYFGPGTRLTVL.

The chain links TRBV6-2 or TRBV6-3 to TRBJ2-3, with TRBD1 matching over 10 bases. J was trimmed by 3 bases and V by 7 bases; bases with no gene match: 7. Germline loops: CDR1 MNHEY, CDR2 SVGEGT. The CDR3 is made up of 15 amino acids. For the CDR3, the DNA is TGTGCCAGCAAACCCGGGACAGGGGTAACAGATACGCAGTATTTT. It yields the protein CASKPGTGVTDTQYF.

The chain recombines TRBV27 with TRBJ1-2; D is unclear. The CDR3 runs to 16 residues. V was pared by 0 bases and J by 4 bases, with 15 bases between. The germline CDR1 and CDR2 sequences are MNHEY and SMNVEV (reference sequence). The CDR3 sequence: CASSLSGPIPAYGYTF. In nucleotides, the CDR3 is TGTGCCAGCAGTTTATCGGGTCCAATACCGGCCTATGGCTACACCTTC.

This clonotype was seen a handful of times. The V and J genes are TRBV5-1 and TRBJ2-6; D gene unclear. The CDR3 is 16 amino acids. Trimming cost V 0 bases and J 0 bases, with 7 bases left between them. Germline V lookup: CDR1 SGHRS, CDR2 YFSETQ. The CDR3 region is CASSLAWGSGANVLTF. CDR3 bases: TGCGCCAGCAGCTTGGCCTGGGGCTCTGGGGCCAACGTCCTGACTTTC.

This clonotype was picked up a small number of times. The gene calls are TRBV29-1 and TRBJ1-1; tentative D call: TRBD1 (5 bases). From germline, CDR1 is SQVTM and CDR2 ANQGSEA. The V end was cut by 6 bases, the J end by 0 bases, with 14 bases between. The CDR3 contains 14 residues. This chain's CDR3 is CSVARVLMNTEAFF. The CDR3 nucleotides read TGCAGCGTGGCCAGGGTCCTCATGAACACTGAAGCTTTCTTT.

This clonotype was counted between two and nine times. The J gene is TRBJ2-5, the V gene TRBV5-1; D not certain. The CDR3 consists of 14 residues. Germline V lookup: CDR1 SGHRS, CDR2 YFSETQ. Deletions cut 1 base from V and 2 bases from J, with 9 bases between. CDR3 DNA: TGCGCCAGCAGCTTGACCAACAGTCAAGAGACCCAGTACTTC. This codes for CASSLTNSQETQYF. The full variable domain, rest sourced from reference TRBV5-1 and TRBJ2-5, is KAGVTQTPRYLIKTRGQQVTLSCSPISGHRSVSWYQQTPGQGLQFLFEYFSETQRNKGNFPGRFSGRQFSNSRSEMNVSTLELGDSALYLCASSLTNSQETQYFGPGTRLLVL.

This clonotype has at least ten counts. This sequence joins TRBV29-1 and TRBJ2-1, with 8 positions matching TRBD2. Germline V lookup: CDR1 SQVTM, CDR2 ANQGSEA. This CDR3 has 13 amino acids. CDR3 sequence (DNA): TGCAACGGGCGGGGGGAGTCCTACAATGAGCAGTTCTTC. This translates into CNGRGESYNEQFF.

This clonotype has only a few counts. CDR3 nucleotide sequence: TGCGCCAGCAGCTTGGGAGGCGGGGGGGCCGCAGATACGCAGTATTTT. Translation: CASSLGGGGAADTQYF. The V call is TRBV5-1, the J call TRBJ2-3; 9 nucleotides align to TRBD2. The V gene's germline CDR1 is SGHRS and CDR2 YFSETQ. CDR3 size: 16 residues. The J segment lost 4 bases and the V segment lost 0 bases, leaving 6 bases of the junction unmatched.

The V gene is TRBV20-1, the J gene TRBJ2-1; 11 bases line up with TRBD2. The J segment lost 4 bases and the V segment lost 3 bases, leaving 5 bases of the junction unmatched. Looked up from germline, CDR1 is DFQATT and CDR2 is SNEGSKA (reference sequence). This CDR3 contains 15 residues. CDR3 loop: CSASRGLAEYNEQFF. The CDR3 DNA reads as TGCAGTGCTAGCCGGGGACTAGCGGAGTACAATGAGCAGTTCTTC.

J is TRBJ1-1 and V is TRBV12-3 or TRBV12-4; the match to TRBD1 covers 7 bases. CDR3 length equals 16 residues. Trimming cost V 5 bases and J 0 bases; bases outside gene matches: 9. The DNA for the CDR3 is TGTGCCAGCAGTCCCAGGACAGGTCGGATGAACACTGAAGCTTTCTTT. Translating gives CASSPRTGRMNTEAFF.

The V and J genes are TRBV6-1 and TRBJ2-2; a weak D match, TRBD1 (6 bases). The length of the CDR3 is 16 residues. CDR1 and CDR2 (germline): MNHNS, SASEGT. The V end was cut by 2 bases, the J end by 3 bases, with 13 bases between. The CDR3, as DNA: TGTGCCAGCAGTGAAATACCGGGACAATACACCGGGGAGCTGTTTTTT. Its protein is CASSEIPGQYTGELFF.

The rearrangement joins TRBV20-1 to TRBJ2-7; 7 nucleotides agree with TRBD1. Germline CDR1 DFQATT, CDR2 SNEGSKA (reference sequence). Germline trimming cut 5 bases from V and 2 bases from J; bases unmatched to any gene: 9. The CDR3 runs to 14 residues. CDR3 sequence reads: CSAEARGPTYEQYF. The CDR3 DNA reads as TGCAGTGCTGAGGCTAGGGGGCCCACCTACGAGCAGTACTTC.

The chain employs TRBV28 and TRBJ1-2, with D perhaps TRBD1 (5 bases). V was pared by 7 bases and J by 4 bases, with 10 bases between. The CDR3 consists of 12 residues. Per the germline V gene, CDR1 is MDHEN and CDR2 is SYDVKM. CDR3 loop: CASTPDSYGYTF. CDR3 sequence (DNA): TGTGCCAGCACCCCCGACAGCTATGGCTACACCTTC.